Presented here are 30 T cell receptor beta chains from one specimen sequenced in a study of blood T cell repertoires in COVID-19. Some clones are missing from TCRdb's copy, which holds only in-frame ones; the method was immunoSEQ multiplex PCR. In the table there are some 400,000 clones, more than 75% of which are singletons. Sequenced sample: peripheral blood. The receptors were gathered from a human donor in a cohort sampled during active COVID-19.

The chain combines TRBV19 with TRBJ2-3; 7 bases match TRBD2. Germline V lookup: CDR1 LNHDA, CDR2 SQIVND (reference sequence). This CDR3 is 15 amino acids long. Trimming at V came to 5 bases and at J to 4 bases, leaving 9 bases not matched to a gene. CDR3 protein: CASSWGGRGADTQYF. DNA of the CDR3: TGTGCCAGTAGTTGGGGGGGGAGAGGGGCAGATACGCAGTATTTT. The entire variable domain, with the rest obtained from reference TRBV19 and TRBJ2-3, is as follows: DGGITQSPKYLFRKEGQNVTLSCEQNLNHDAMYWYRQDPGQGLRLIYYSQIVNDFQKGDIAEGYSVSREKKESFPLTVTSAQKNPTAFYLCASSWGGRGADTQYFGPGTRLTVL.

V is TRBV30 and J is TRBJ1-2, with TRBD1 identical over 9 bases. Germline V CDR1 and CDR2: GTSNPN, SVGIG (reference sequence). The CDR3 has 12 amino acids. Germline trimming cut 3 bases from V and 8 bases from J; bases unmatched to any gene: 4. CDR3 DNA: TGTGCCTGGAGGGGACAGGGAGGAGGCTACACCTTC. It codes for CAWRGQGGGYTF. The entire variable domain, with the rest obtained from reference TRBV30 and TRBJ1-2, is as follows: SQTIHQWPATLVQPVGSPLSLECTVEGTSNPNLYWYRQAAGRGLQLLFYSVGIGQISSEVPQNLSASRPQDRQFILSSKKLLLSDSGFYLCAWRGQGGGYTFGSGTRLTVV.

The CDR3 sequence: CASSLLGPGELFF. Written as DNA, the CDR3 is TGTGCCAGTAGTTTGTTGGGGCCCGGGGAGCTGTTTTTT. This chain uses TRBV19 with TRBJ2-2, with a tentative D call TRBD1 (5 bases). V lost 5 bases and J 6 bases, leaving 10 bases between the germline ends. CDR1 LNHDA and CDR2 SQIVND come from the germline V gene (reference sequence). The CDR3 contains 13 residues.

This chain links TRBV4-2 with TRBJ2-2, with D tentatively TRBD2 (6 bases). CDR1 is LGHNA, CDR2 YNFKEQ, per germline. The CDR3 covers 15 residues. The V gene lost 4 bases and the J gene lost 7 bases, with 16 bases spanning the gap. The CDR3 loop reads CASSRRDLQDGELFF. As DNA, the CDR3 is TGTGCCAGCAGCCGTCGGGACTTACAAGACGGGGAGCTGTTTTTT.

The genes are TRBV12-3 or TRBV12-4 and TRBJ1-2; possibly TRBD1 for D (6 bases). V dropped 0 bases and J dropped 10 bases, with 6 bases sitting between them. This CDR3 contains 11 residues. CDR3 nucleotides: TGTGCCAGCAGTTTAGCGGGGGCCTACACCTTC. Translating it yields CASSLAGAYTF.

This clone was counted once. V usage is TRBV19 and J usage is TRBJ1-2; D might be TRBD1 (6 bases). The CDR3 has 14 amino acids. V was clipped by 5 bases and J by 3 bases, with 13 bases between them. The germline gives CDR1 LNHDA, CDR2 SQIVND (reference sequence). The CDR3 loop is CASSQGGRDYGYTF. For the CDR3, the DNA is TGTGCCAGTAGTCAAGGGGGAAGGGACTATGGCTACACCTTC.

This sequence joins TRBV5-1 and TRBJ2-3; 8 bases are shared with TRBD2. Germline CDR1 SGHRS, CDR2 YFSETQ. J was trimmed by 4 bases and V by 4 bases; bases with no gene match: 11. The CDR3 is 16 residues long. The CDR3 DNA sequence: TGCGCCAGCAGCCTGAGGGGCGGGAGGTTGGCAGATACGCAGTATTTT. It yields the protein CASSLRGGRLADTQYF.

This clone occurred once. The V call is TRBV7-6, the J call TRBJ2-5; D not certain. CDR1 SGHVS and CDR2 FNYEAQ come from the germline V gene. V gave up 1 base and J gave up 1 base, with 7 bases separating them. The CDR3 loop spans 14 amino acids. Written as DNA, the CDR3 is TGTGCCAGCAGCTTAGTTGCAGTCCAAGAGACCCAGTACTTC. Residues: CASSLVAVQETQYF. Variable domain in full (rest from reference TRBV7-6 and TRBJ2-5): GAGVSQSPRYKVTKRGQDVALRCDPISGHVSLYWYRQALGQGPEFLTYFNYEAQQDKSGLPNDRFSAERPEGSISTLTIQRTEQRDSAMYRCASSLVAVQETQYFGPGTRLLVL.

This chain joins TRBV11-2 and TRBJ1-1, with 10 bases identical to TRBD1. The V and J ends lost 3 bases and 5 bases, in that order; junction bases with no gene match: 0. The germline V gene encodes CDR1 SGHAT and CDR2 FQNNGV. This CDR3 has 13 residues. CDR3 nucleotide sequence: TGTGCCAGCAGCTTGGGACAGGGGACTGAAGCTTTCTTT. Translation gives CASSLGQGTEAFF.

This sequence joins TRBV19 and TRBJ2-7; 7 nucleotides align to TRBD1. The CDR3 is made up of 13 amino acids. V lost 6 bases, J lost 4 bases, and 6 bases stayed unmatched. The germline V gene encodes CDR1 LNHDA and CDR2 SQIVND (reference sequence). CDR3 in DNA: TGTGCCAGTAGCGACCGGGACAGTTACGAGCAGTACTTC. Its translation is CASSDRDSYEQYF.

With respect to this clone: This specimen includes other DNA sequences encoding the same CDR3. CDR3 bases: TGTGCCAGCAGCGTAGGGGGGGATGCCTACGAGCAGTACTTC. This gives the protein CASSVGGDAYEQYF. The rearrangement joins TRBV9 to TRBJ2-7; a possible D gene is TRBD2 (6 bases). CDR1 is SGDLS and CDR2 is YYNGEE in the germline V gene. This CDR3 region has 14 residues. Trimming shortened V by 0 bases and J by 2 bases, and 9 bases separated the two germline ends. Drawing the rest from reference TRBV9 and TRBJ2-7, the complete variable domain is DSGVTQTPKHLITATGQRVTLRCSPRSGDLSVYWYQQSLDQGLQFLIQYYNGEERAKGNILERFSAQQFPDLHSELNLSSLELGDSALYFCASSVGGDAYEQYFGPGTRLTVT.

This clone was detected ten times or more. This chain's CDR3 is CASRGTGVSTGYEKLFF. The CDR3 DNA is TGTGCCAGTAGGGGTACGGGAGTGTCCACGGGGTATGAAAAACTGTTTTTT. J is TRBJ1-4 and V is TRBV19; no reliable D call. V was cut by 6 bases and J by 6 bases, with 23 bases left in between. Germline CDR1 and CDR2: LNHDA and SQIVND (reference sequence). The CDR3 contains 17 residues.

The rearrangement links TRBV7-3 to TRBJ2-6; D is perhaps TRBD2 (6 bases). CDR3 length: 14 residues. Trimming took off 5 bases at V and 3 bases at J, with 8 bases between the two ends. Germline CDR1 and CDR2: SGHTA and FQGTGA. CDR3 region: CASSPRDGANVLTF. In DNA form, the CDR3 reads TGTGCCAGCAGCCCGCGGGATGGGGCCAACGTCCTGACTTTC. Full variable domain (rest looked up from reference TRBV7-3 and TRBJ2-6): GAGVSQTPSNKVTEKGKYVELRCDPISGHTALYWYRQSLGQGPEFLIYFQGTGAADDSGLPNDRFFAVRPEGSVSTLKIQRTERGDSAVYLCASSPRDGANVLTFGAGSRLTVL.

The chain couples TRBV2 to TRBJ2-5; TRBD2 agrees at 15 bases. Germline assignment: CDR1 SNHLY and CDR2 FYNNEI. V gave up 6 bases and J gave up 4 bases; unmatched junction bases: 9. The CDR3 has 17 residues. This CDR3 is CASRAGTSGGIRETQYF. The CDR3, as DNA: TGTGCCAGCAGGGCCGGGACTAGCGGGGGGATTCGAGAGACCCAGTACTTC.

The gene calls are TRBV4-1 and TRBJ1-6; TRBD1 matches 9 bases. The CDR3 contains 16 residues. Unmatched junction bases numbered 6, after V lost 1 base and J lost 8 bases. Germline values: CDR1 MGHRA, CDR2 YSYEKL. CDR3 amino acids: CASSQGPGTGYSPLHF. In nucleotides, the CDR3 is TGCGCCAGCAGCCAAGGACCCGGGACAGGGTATTCACCCCTCCACTTT.

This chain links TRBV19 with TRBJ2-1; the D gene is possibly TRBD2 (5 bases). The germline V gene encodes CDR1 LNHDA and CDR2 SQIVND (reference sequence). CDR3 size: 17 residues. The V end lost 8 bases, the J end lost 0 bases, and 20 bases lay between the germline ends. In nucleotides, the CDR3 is TGTGCCAGTGGTCCGGAGGTGTTGGTGGGCTCCTACAATGAGCAGTTCTTC. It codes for CASGPEVLVGSYNEQFF. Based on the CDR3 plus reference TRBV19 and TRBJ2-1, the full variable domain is DGGITQSPKYLFRKEGQNVTLSCEQNLNHDAMYWYRQDPGQGLRLIYYSQIVNDFQKGDIAEGYSVSREKKESFPLTVTSAQKNPTAFYLCASGPEVLVGSYNEQFFGPGTRLTVL.

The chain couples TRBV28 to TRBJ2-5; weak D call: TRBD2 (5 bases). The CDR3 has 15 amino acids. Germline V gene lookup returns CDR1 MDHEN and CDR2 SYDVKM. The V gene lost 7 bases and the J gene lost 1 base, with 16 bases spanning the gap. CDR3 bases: TGTGCCAGCAACCTTAACTCCGGGGTCCAAGAGACCCAGTACTTC. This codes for CASNLNSGVQETQYF.

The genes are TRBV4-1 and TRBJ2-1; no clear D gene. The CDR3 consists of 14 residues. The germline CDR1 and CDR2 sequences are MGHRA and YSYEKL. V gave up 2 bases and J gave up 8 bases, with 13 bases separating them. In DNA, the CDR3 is TGCGCCAGCAGCCAACTGGAGATGAGCGATGAGCAGTTCTTC. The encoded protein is CASSQLEMSDEQFF.

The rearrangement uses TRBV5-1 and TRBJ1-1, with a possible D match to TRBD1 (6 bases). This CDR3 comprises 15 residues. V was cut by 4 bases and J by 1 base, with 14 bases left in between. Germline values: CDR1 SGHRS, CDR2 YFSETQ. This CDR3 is CASSPTATGNTEAFF. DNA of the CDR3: TGCGCCAGCAGCCCAACCGCGACAGGGAACACTGAAGCTTTCTTT. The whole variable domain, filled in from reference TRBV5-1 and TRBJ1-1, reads KAGVTQTPRYLIKTRGQQVTLSCSPISGHRSVSWYQQTPGQGLQFLFEYFSETQRNKGNFPGRFSGRQFSNSRSEMNVSTLELGDSALYLCASSPTATGNTEAFFGQGTRLTVV.

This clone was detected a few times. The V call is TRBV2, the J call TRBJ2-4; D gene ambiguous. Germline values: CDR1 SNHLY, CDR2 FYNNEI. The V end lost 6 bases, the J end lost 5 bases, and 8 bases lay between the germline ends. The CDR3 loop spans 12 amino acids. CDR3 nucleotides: TGTGCCAGCAGATTCGGTGAAAACATTCAGTACTTC. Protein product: CASRFGENIQYF. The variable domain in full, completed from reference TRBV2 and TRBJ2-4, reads EPEVTQTPSHQVTQMGQEVILRCVPISNHLYFYWYRQILGQKVEFLVSFYNNEISEKSEIFDDQFSVERPDGSNFTLKIRSTKLEDSAMYFCASRFGENIQYFGAGTRLSVL.

The CDR3, as DNA: TGTGCCAGCAGCCTCACAGGGGGGGCCTACGAGCAGTACTTC. Amino acid sequence: CASSLTGGAYEQYF. This rearrangement joins TRBV6-5 to TRBJ2-7; tentative D call: TRBD1 (8 bases). The germline CDR1 and CDR2 sequences are MNHEY and SVGAGI. The CDR3 has 14 amino acids. V lost 6 bases and J 2 bases, leaving 14 bases between the germline ends.

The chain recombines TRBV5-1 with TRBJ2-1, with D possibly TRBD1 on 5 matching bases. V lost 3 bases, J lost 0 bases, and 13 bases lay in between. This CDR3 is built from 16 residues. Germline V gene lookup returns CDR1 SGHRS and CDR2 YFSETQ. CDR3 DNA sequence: TGCGCCAGCAGCTCTAGGGGCCTGAGCTCCTACAATGAGCAGTTCTTC. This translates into CASSSRGLSSYNEQFF.

Written as DNA, the CDR3 is TGTGCCAGCAGTTACTCCGGGACTAGCAGGGAGACCCAGTACTTC. It translates to CASSYSGTSRETQYF. This chain joins TRBV6-5 and TRBJ2-5; 9 positions agree with TRBD2. Germline values: CDR1 MNHEY, CDR2 SVGAGI. This CDR3 contains 15 residues. The V segment lost 0 bases and the J segment 5 bases; nucleotides outside the gene matches: 4.

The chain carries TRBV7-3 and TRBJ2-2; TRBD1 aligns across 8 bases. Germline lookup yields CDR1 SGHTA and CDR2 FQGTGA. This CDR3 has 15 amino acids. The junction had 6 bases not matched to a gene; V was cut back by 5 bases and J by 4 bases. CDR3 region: CASSATGAGTGELFF. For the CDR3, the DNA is TGTGCCAGCAGCGCGACAGGGGCCGGCACCGGGGAGCTGTTTTTT.

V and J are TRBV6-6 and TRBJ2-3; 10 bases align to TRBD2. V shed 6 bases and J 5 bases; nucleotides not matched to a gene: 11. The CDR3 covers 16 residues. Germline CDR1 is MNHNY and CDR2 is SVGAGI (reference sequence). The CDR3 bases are TGTGCCAGCAGAGGAGGACTAGCGGACGGGGGAGATACGCAGTATTTT. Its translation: CASRGGLADGGDTQYF.

CDR3 region: CASSQPPGLDVREQFF. For the CDR3, the DNA is TGCGCCAGCAGCCAACCTCCGGGACTAGACGTTCGGGAGCAGTTCTTC. The genes are TRBV4-1 and TRBJ2-1; 8 nucleotides line up with TRBD2. The CDR3 is 16 amino acids. Losses at the gene ends were 2 bases for V and 10 bases for J; bases not matched to a gene: 13. Looked up from germline, CDR1 is MGHRA and CDR2 is YSYEKL.

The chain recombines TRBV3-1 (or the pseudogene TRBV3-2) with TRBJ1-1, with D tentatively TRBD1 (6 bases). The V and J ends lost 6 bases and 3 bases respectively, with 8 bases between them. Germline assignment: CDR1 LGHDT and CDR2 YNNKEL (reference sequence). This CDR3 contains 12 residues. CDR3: CASSEGDTEAFF. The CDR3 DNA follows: TGTGCCAGCAGTGAGGGGGACACTGAAGCTTTCTTT.

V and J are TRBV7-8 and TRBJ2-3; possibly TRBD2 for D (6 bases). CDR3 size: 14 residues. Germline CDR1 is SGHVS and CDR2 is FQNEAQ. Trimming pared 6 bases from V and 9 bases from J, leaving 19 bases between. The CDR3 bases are TGTGCCAGCAGTGGGCGGGACTCCCGTTCGACGCAGTATTTT. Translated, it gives CASSGRDSRSTQYF.

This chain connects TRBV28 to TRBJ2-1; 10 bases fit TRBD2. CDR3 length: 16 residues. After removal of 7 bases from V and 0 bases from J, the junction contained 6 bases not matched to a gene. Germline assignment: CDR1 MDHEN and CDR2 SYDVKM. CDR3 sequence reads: CASNLAGEVSYNEQFF. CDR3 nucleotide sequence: TGTGCCAGCAACCTAGCGGGAGAAGTCTCCTACAATGAGCAGTTCTTC.

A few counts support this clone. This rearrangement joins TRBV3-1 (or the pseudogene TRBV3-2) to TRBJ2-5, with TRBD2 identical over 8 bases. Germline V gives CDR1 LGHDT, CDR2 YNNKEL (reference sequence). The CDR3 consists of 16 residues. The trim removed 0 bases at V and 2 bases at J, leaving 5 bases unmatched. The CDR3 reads CASSQDLSGGQETQYF. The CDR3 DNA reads TGTGCCAGCAGCCAAGATTTAAGCGGGGGACAAGAGACCCAGTACTTC.